The text below deals with one T cell receptor beta chain. Profiled with immunoSEQ multiplex PCR; TCRdb holds only in-frame clones, not every one. Of some 30,000 clones in the sample, around 87% were seen once. This record comes from a study of PD-L1 blockade in urothelial cancer. On the study more broadly: Prior exposure to chemotherapy in patients amounted to 0 to 3 regimens received. Blood drawn 3 weeks (second dose) and 6 weeks after treatment start was analyzed.

The diagnosis in patients was locally advanced or metastatic urothelial carcinoma. This receptor was taken from a middle-aged man with urothelial cancer. The specimen was PBMCs, collected around atezolizumab (anti-PD-L1) treatment.

The CDR3 bases are TGTGCCACCAGCACGGCGGGAGCAGGGCAGTACTTC. It translates to CATSTAGAGQYF. The genes are TRBV15 and TRBJ2-7; 7 bases map to TRBD2. The germline gives CDR1 LNHNV, CDR2 YYDKDF (reference sequence). The CDR3 extends over 12 amino acids. J gave up 9 bases and V 4 bases, and 6 bases lay outside the gene matches.